This T cell receptor beta chain originates from a study of T cells in narcolepsy. Study-level information: Donors had narcolepsy type 1 or type 2, or were healthy controls.

Measured with immunoSEQ multiplex PCR; TCRdb has only the in-frame clones, and not every one. The sample records approximately 35,000 clones, about nine tenths being singletons. Germline CDR1 reads SGDLS; CDR2 reads YYNGEE. The CDR3 runs 14 residues. Trimming took 3 bases from V and 8 from J; bases not matched to a gene: 6. The chain has TRBV9 and TRBJ2-1; 9 positions agree with TRBD2. This clonotype was sampled from a human donor with narcolepsy. Material: CD45RA- memory CD4+ T cells from PBMCs. This CDR3 is CASSAGSGSYEQFF. The CDR3 nucleotides are TGTGCCAGCAGCGCGGGTAGCGGGAGCTATGAGCAGTTCTTC. The variable domain in full, with the rest retrieved from reference TRBV9 and TRBJ2-1, is DSGVTQTPKHLITATGQRVTLRCSPRSGDLSVYWYQQSLDQGLQFLIQYYNGEERAKGNILERFSAQQFPDLHSELNLSSLELGDSALYFCASSAGSGSYEQFFGPGTRLTVL.